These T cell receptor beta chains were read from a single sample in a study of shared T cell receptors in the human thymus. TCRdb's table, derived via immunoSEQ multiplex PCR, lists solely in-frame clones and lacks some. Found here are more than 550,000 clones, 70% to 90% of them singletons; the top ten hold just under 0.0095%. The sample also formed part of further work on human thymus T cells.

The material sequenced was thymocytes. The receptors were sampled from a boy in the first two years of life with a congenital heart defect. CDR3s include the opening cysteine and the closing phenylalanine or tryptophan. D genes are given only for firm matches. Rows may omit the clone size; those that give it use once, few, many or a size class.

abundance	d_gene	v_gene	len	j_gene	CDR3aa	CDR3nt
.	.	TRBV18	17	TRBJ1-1	CASSPPGSTSLNTEAFF	TGTGCCAGCTCACCACCGGGTTCCACTAGTCTGAACACTGAAGCTTTCTTT
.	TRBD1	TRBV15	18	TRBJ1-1	CATSRGRGQGYMNTEAFF	TGTGCCACCAGCAGAGGACGGGGACAGGGGTACATGAACACTGAAGCTTTCTTT
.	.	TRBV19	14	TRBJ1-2	CASSITPLNYGYTF	TGTGCCAGTAGTATAACCCCACTGAACTATGGCTACACCTTC
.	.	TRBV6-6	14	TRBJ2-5	CASSRTRREETQYF	TGTGCCAGCAGCCGGACACGGCGTGAGGAGACCCAGTACTTC
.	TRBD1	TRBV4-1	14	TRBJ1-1	CASSAAGGNTEAFF	TGCGCCAGCAGCGCCGCAGGGGGGAACACTGAAGCTTTCTTT
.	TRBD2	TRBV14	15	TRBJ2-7	CASSQDSGMPYEQYF	TGTGCCAGCAGCCAAGATAGCGGGATGCCGTACGAGCAGTACTTC
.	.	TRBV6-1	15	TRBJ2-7	CASSDHRVKGYEQYF	TGTGCCAGCAGCGACCACAGGGTGAAGGGCTACGAGCAGTACTTC
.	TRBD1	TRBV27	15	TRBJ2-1	CASSTGGPAGGEQFF	TGTGCCAGCAGTACAGGGGGGCCGGCCGGGGGTGAGCAGTTCTTC
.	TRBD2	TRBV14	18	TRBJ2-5	CASSPRRREGRVEETQYF	TGTGCCAGCAGTCCTAGACGGCGGGAGGGCCGGGTAGAAGAGACCCAGTACTTC
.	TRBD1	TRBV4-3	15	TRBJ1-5	CASSLGTGRDQPQHF	TGCGCCAGCAGCCTCGGGACAGGGAGGGATCAGCCCCAGCATTTT
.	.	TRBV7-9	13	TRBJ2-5	CASSFWTQETQYF	TGTGCCAGCAGCTTCTGGACACAGGAGACCCAGTACTTC
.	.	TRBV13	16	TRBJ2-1	CASSLFGTRAYNEQFF	TGTGCCAGCAGCTTATTCGGGACACGGGCCTACAATGAGCAGTTCTTC
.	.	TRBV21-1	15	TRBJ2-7	CASSKNLMGGYEQYF	TGTGCCAGCAGCAAAAATTTAATGGGGGGCTACGAGCAGTACTTC
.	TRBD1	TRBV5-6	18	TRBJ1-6	CASSPGTGPNVWDSPLHF	TGTGCCAGCAGCCCCGGGACAGGGCCCAATGTCTGGGATTCACCCCTCCACTTT
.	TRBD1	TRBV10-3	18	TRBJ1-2	CAISGTDRDRGLHYGYTF	TGTGCCATCAGTGGCACTGACCGGGACAGGGGGCTTCACTATGGCTACACCTTC
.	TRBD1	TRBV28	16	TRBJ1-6	CASSLGDRGDNSPLHF	TGTGCCAGCAGTTTAGGAGACAGGGGGGATAATTCCCCCCTCCACTTT
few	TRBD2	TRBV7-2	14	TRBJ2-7	CASSLAGGPREQYF	TGTGCCAGCAGCTTAGCGGGAGGGCCACGAGAGCAGTACTTC
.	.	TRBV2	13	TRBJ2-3	CASTPHNTDTQYF	TGTGCCAGCACCCCCCACAATACAGATACGCAGTATTTT
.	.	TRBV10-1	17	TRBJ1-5	CASSESSGPCSRGPQHF	TGCGCCAGCAGTGAGAGTTCAGGACCGTGTTCAAGGGGGCCCCAGCATTTT
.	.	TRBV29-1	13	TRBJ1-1	CSVAGLPNTEAFF	TGCAGCGTGGCGGGACTGCCGAACACTGAAGCTTTCTTT
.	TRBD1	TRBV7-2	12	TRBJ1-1	CASSATGREAFF	TGTGCCAGCAGCGCGACAGGGAGGGAAGCTTTCTTT
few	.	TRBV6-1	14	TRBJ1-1	CASSTRTANTEAFF	TGTGCCAGCAGTACTAGGACGGCGAACACTGAAGCTTTCTTT